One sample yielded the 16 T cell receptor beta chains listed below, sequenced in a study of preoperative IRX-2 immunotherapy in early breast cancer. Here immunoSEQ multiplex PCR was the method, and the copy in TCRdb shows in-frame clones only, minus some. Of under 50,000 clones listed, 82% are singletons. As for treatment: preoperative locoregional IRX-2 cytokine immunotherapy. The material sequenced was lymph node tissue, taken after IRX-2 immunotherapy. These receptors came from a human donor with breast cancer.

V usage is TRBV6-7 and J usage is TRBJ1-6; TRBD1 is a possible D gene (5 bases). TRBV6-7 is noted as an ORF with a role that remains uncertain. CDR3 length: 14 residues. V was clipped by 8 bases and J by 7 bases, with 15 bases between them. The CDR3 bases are TGTGCCAGCTCAGTCGGGGCAGGGAATTCACCCCTCCACTTT. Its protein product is CASSVGAGNSPLHF.

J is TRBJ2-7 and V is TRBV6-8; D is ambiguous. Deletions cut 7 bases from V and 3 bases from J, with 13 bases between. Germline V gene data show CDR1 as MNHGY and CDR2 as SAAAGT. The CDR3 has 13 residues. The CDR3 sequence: CASTGSSFYEQYF. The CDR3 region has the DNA TGTGCCAGCACGGGCAGTTCATTCTACGAGCAGTACTTC.

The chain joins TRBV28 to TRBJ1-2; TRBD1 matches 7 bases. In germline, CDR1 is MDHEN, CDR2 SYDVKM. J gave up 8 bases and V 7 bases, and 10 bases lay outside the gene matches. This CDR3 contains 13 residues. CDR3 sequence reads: CASIDRVEHGYTF. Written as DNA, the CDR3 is TGTGCCAGCATAGACAGGGTTGAGCACGGCTACACCTTC.

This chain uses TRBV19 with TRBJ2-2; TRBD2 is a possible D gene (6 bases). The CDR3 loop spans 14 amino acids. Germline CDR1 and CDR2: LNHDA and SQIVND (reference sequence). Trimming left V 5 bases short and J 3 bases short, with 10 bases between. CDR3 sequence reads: CASSVLAHTGELFF. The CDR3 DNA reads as TGTGCCAGTAGTGTTCTAGCGCACACCGGGGAGCTGTTTTTT.

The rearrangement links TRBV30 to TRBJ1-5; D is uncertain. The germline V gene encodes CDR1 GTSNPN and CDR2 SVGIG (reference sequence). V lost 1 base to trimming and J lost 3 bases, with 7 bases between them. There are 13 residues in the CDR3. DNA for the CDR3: TGTGCCTGGAGTGCAGGCGACAATCAGCCCCAGCATTTT. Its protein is CAWSAGDNQPQHF.

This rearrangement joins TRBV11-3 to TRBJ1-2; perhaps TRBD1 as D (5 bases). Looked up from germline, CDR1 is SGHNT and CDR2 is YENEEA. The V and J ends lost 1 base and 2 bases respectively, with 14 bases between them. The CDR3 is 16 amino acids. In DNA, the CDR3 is TGTGCCAGCAGCTTAGGATTCCCCCAGGGAAACTATGGCTACACCTTC. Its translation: CASSLGFPQGNYGYTF.

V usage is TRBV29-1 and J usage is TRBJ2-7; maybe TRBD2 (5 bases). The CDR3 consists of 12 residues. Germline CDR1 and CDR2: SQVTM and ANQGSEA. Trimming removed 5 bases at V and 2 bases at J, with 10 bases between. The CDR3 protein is CSVTKGAYEQYF. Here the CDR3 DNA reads TGCAGCGTTACGAAGGGAGCCTACGAGCAGTACTTC.

The CDR3 DNA follows: TGTGCCAGCAGTTACGATGGCTCCTACAATGAGCAGTTCTTC. Its translation: CASSYDGSYNEQFF. V is TRBV6-8 and J is TRBJ2-1; D gene uncertain. The V and J ends lost 2 bases and 0 bases respectively, with 5 bases between them. The CDR3 contains 14 residues. Germline V gene lookup returns CDR1 MNHGY and CDR2 SAAAGT.

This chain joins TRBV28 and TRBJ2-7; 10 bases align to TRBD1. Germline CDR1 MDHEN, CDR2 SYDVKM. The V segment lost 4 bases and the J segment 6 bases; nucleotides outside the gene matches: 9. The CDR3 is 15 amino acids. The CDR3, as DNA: TGTGCCAGCAGTTCGGGTGACAGGGGGCGCGGCGAGCAGTACTTC. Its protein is CASSSGDRGRGEQYF.

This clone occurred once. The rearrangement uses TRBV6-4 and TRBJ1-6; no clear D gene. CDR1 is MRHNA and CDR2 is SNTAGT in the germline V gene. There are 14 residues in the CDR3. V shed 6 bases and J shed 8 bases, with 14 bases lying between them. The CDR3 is CASSPGIFDSPLHF. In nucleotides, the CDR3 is TGTGCCAGCAGCCCTGGGATTTTTGATTCACCCCTCCACTTT.

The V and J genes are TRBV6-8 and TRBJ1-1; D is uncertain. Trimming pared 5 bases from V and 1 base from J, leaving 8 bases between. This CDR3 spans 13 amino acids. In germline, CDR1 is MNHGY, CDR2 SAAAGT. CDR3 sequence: CASSTTQNTEAFF. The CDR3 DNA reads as TGTGCCAGCAGTACAACTCAGAACACTGAAGCTTTCTTT.

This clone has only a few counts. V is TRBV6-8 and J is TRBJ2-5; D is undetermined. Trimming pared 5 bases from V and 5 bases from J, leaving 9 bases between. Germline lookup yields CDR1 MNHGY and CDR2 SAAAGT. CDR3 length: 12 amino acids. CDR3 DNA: TGTGCCAGCAGTACTTTGGGGGAGACCCAGTACTTC. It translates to CASSTLGETQYF.

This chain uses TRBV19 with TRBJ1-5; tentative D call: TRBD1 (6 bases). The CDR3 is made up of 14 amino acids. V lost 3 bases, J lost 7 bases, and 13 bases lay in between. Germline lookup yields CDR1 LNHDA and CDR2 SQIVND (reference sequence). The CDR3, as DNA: TGTGCCAGTAGTATGGGGCCGCAGGGGCAGCCCCAGCATTTT. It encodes CASSMGPQGQPQHF.

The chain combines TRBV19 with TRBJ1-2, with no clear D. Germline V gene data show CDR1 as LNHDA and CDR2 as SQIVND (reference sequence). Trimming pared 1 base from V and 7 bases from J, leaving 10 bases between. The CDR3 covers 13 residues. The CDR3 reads CASSIVGGLGYTF. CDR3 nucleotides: TGTGCCAGTAGTATAGTAGGAGGGCTTGGCTACACCTTC.

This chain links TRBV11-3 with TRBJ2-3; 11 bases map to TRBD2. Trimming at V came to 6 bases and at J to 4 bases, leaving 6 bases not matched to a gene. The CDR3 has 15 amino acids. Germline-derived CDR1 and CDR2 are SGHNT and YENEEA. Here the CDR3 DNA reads TGTGCCAGCAGTTTCGGACTAGCGGGTCCAGATACGCAGTATTTT. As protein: CASSFGLAGPDTQYF.

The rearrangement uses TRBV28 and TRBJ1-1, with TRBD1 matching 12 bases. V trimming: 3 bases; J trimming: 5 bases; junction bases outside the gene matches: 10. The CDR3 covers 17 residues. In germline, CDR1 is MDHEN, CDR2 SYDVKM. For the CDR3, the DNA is TGTGCCAGCAGTTTCGGGACAGGGGGCTTGGTGTGGACTGAAGCTTTCTTT. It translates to CASSFGTGGLVWTEAFF.